Presented here are 16 T cell receptor beta chains from one specimen sequenced in a study of blood T cell repertoires in COVID-19. Sequencing was performed with immunoSEQ multiplex PCR; in TCRdb, only in-frame clones are kept and a portion is missing. The data contain roughly 150,000 clones, about 81% of them seen just once; the ten biggest clones take up roughly a fifth. Material: peripheral blood. Source of these receptors: a woman older than 75 with acute or convalescent COVID-19.

This CDR3 reads CASSTPGQGVGSEQFF. CDR3 DNA: TGTGCCAGTAGTACTCCGGGACAGGGGGTCGGTAGTGAGCAGTTCTTC. The chain joins TRBV19 to TRBJ2-1; 11 positions agree with TRBD1. The CDR3 has 16 residues. J was trimmed by 9 bases and V by 4 bases; bases with no gene match: 11. The germline CDR1 and CDR2 sequences are LNHDA and SQIVND (reference sequence).

This clone was detected a few times. The CDR3 protein is CASSPGAAYGYTF. The CDR3 DNA is TGTGCCAGCAGTCCTGGGGCAGCCTATGGCTACACCTTC. This chain links TRBV7-2 with TRBJ1-2; D may be TRBD1 (5 bases). This CDR3 is built from 13 residues. Germline CDR1 is SGHTA and CDR2 is FQGNSA. Trimming pared 6 bases from V and 4 bases from J, leaving 12 bases between.

The chain employs TRBV2 and TRBJ2-5, with a weak D call TRBD2 (6 bases). CDR1 and CDR2 from the germline V gene are SNHLY and FYNNEI. CDR3 length equals 13 residues. Trimming left V 3 bases short and J 5 bases short, with 10 bases between. The CDR3 DNA sequence: TGTGCCAGCAGTGAGGGGGGATGGGAGACCCAGTACTTC. This codes for CASSEGGWETQYF.

The chain uses TRBV5-1 and TRBJ1-1; D might be TRBD1 (6 bases). V was pared by 3 bases and J by 2 bases, with 17 bases between. The CDR3 is made up of 16 amino acids. Germline-derived CDR1 and CDR2 are SGHRS and YFSETQ. The DNA for the CDR3 is TGCGCCAGCAGCTCCCTGGCTGGGGGCCCCAACACTGAAGCTTTCTTT. It specifies CASSSLAGGPNTEAFF.

The chain recombines TRBV5-1 with TRBJ2-1; TRBD2 aligns across 12 bases. Germline V gene sequence: CDR1 SGHRS, CDR2 YFSETQ. This CDR3 is 19 amino acids long. V lost 4 bases to trimming and J lost 0 bases; unmatched junction nucleotides: 11. CDR3 sequence (DNA): TGCGCCAGCAGCAGCGGGGGCCCTAGCGGGAGGGGCTCCTACAATGAGCAGTTCTTC. This gives the protein CASSSGGPSGRGSYNEQFF.

A single count supports this clone. The rearrangement uses TRBV9 and TRBJ2-3; D remains unclear. CDR1 SGDLS and CDR2 YYNGEE come from the germline V gene. The V gene lost 0 bases and the J gene lost 4 bases, with 9 bases spanning the gap. The CDR3 extends over 14 amino acids. The CDR3 region has the DNA TGTGCCAGCAGCGTAGACAGCTGGGCAGATACGCAGTATTTT. This encodes CASSVDSWADTQYF.

This clone was recorded once. The chain uses TRBV19 and TRBJ2-3; D perhaps matches TRBD2 (5 bases). Germline CDR1 and CDR2: LNHDA and SQIVND (reference sequence). The CDR3 has 15 amino acids. V shed 6 bases and J shed 0 bases, with 13 bases lying between them. The CDR3 DNA reads TGTGCCAGTAGCAAGCTAGCTGTCAGCACAGATACGCAGTATTTT. It codes for CASSKLAVSTDTQYF.

As DNA, the CDR3 is TGTGCCAGCAGCTTAGGGGGCCAGGTCATAGGGGAAAAACTGTTTTTT. Translating gives CASSLGGQVIGEKLFF. V gene TRBV11-2 combines with J gene TRBJ1-4; D may be TRBD1 (5 bases). Germline V gives CDR1 SGHAT, CDR2 FQNNGV. V lost 1 base, J lost 8 bases, and 17 bases lay in between. The CDR3 loop spans 16 amino acids.

The J gene is TRBJ1-4, the V gene TRBV6-5; possibly TRBD1 for D (6 bases). The CDR3 covers 14 residues. Per the germline V gene, CDR1 is MNHEY and CDR2 is SVGAGI. The germline V and J ends were trimmed by 6 bases and 4 bases, with 12 bases remaining between them. CDR3 DNA sequence: TGTGCCAGCAGGACAGGCAACGTTAATGAAAAACTGTTTTTT. As protein: CASRTGNVNEKLFF.

V and J are TRBV7-4 and TRBJ1-2; 7 nucleotides align to TRBD1. Trimming removed 5 bases from V and 5 bases from J; junction bases left unmatched: 14. The germline V gene encodes CDR1 SGHVT and CDR2 SQSDAQ. The CDR3 is 16 amino acids. The CDR3 is CASSLGQVIWVYGYTF. The CDR3 bases are TGTGCCAGCAGCCTTGGACAGGTTATTTGGGTTTATGGCTACACCTTC.

This sequence joins TRBV28 and TRBJ1-2; TRBD1 aligns across 7 bases. This CDR3 contains 13 residues. With V trimmed by 6 bases and J by 4 bases, 5 bases remained unmatched. Germline CDR1 is MDHEN and CDR2 is SYDVKM. CDR3 amino acids: CASSSTGPYGYTF. The CDR3 bases are TGTGCCAGCAGCTCGACAGGGCCCTATGGCTACACCTTC.

The chain combines TRBV7-2 with TRBJ2-3; 8 bases fit TRBD1. The V segment lost 5 bases and the J segment 4 bases; nucleotides outside the gene matches: 5. Per germline, CDR1 SGHTA and CDR2 FQGNSA. The CDR3 totals 14 residues. The CDR3 coding sequence is TGTGCCAGCAGCCGGACAGGGCCCCCAGATACGCAGTATTTT. Its translation is CASSRTGPPDTQYF.

CDR3 sequence: CASSPTTSGSYEQYF. CDR3 coding DNA: TGCGCCAGCAGCCCCACGACTAGCGGCTCCTACGAGCAGTACTTC. The chain employs TRBV5-1 and TRBJ2-7; 9 positions match TRBD2. V dropped 4 bases and J dropped 0; count of bases not matched to a gene: 5. The CDR3 is 15 amino acids. Germline V lookup: CDR1 SGHRS, CDR2 YFSETQ. The full variable domain, with the rest looked up from reference TRBV5-1 and TRBJ2-7, is KAGVTQTPRYLIKTRGQQVTLSCSPISGHRSVSWYQQTPGQGLQFLFEYFSETQRNKGNFPGRFSGRQFSNSRSEMNVSTLELGDSALYLCASSPTTSGSYEQYFGPGTRLTVT.

This chain links TRBV4-1 with TRBJ2-7; TRBD1 agrees at 8 bases. This CDR3 contains 16 residues. J was trimmed by 2 bases and V by 0 bases; bases with no gene match: 6. Germline V gene sequence: CDR1 MGHRA, CDR2 YSYEKL. The CDR3 coding sequence is TGCGCCAGCAGCCAAGACCCGACAGGGGAACCCTACGAGCAGTACTTC. Encoded protein: CASSQDPTGEPYEQYF.

This clone appeared a few times. The gene calls are TRBV18 and TRBJ1-2; TRBD1 matches 7 bases. Germline CDR1 reads KGHSH; CDR2 reads LQKENI. V gave up 3 bases and J gave up 6 bases; unmatched junction bases: 7. The CDR3 loop spans 14 amino acids. CDR3 region: CASSPRIGQDGYTF. Written as DNA, the CDR3 is TGTGCCAGCTCACCCAGAATCGGACAGGATGGCTACACCTTC. The full variable domain, completed using reference TRBV18 and TRBJ1-2, is NAGVMQNPRHLVRRRGQEARLRCSPMKGHSHVYWYRQLPEEGLKFMVYLQKENIIDESGMPKERFSAEFPKEGPSILRIQQVVRGDSAAYFCASSPRIGQDGYTFGSGTRLTVV.

The J gene is TRBJ2-3, the V gene TRBV7-2; TRBD2 agrees at 11 bases. V shed 1 base, J shed 1 base, and the junction held 7 bases outside the gene matches. The CDR3 runs to 18 residues. Germline V CDR1 and CDR2: SGHTA, FQGNSA. The CDR3, as DNA: TGTGCCAGCAGCTTAGTACTAGCGGGGGCCCTTGGCACAGATACGCAGTATTTT. Translated, it gives CASSLVLAGALGTDTQYF.